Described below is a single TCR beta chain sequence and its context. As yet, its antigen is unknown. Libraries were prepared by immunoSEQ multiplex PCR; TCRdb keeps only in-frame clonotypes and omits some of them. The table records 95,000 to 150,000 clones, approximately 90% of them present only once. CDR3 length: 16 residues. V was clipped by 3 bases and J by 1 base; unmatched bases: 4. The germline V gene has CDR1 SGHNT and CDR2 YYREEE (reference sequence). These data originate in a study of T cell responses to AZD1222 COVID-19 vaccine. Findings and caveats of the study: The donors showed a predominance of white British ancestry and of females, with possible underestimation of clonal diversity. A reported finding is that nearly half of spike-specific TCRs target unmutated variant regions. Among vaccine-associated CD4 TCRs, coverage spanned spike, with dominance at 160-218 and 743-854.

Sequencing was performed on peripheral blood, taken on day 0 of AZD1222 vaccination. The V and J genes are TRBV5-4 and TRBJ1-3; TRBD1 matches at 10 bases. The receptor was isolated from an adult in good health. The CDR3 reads CASSSRDRGSGNTIYF. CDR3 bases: TGTGCCAGCAGCTCCCGGGACAGGGGATCTGGAAACACCATATATTTT.